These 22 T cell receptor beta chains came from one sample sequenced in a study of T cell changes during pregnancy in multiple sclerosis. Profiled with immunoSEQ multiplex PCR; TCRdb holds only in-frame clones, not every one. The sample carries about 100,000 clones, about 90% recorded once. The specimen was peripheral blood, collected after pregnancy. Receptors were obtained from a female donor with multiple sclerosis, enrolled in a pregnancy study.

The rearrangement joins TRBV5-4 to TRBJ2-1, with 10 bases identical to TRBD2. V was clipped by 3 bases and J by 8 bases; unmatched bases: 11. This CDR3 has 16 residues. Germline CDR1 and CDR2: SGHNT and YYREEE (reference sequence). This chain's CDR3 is CASSYPGAGGIDEQFF. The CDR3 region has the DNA TGTGCCAGCAGCTACCCGGGAGCGGGAGGGATAGATGAGCAGTTCTTC. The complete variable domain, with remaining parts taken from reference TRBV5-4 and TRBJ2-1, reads ETGVTQSPTHLIKTRGQQVTLRCSSQSGHNTVSWYQQALGQGPQFIFQYYREEENGRGNFPPRFSGLQFPNYSSELNVNALELDDSALYLCASSYPGAGGIDEQFFGPGTRLTVL.

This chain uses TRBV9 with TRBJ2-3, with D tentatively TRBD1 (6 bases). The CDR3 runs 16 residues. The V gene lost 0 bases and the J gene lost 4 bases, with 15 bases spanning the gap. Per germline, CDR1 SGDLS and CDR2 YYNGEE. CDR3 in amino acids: CASSVGGRGGSDTQYF. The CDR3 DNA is TGTGCCAGCAGCGTAGGGGGGCGTGGGGGCTCAGATACGCAGTATTTT.

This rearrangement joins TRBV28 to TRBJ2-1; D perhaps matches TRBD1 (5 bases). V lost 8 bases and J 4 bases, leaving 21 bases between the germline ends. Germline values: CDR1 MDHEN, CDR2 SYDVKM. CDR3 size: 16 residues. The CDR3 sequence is CASLSFTIDRYNEQFF. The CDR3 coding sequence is TGTGCCAGCCTCTCATTCACAATTGACAGATACAATGAGCAGTTCTTC.

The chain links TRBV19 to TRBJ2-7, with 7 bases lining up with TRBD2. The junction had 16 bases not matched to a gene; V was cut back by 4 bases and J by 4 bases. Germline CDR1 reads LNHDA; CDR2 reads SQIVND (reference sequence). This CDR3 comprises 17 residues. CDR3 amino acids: CASSSWAATGGSYEQYF. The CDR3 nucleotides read TGTGCCAGTAGTAGCTGGGCAGCCACGGGAGGATCATACGAGCAGTACTTC. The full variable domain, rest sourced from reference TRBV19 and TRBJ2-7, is DGGITQSPKYLFRKEGQNVTLSCEQNLNHDAMYWYRQDPGQGLRLIYYSQIVNDFQKGDIAEGYSVSREKKESFPLTVTSAQKNPTAFYLCASSSWAATGGSYEQYFGPGTRLTVT.

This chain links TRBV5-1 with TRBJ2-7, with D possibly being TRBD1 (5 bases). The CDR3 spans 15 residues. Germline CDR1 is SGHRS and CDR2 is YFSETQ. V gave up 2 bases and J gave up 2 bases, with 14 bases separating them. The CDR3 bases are TGCGCCAGCAGCTTCTTGACCGACAGCACCTACGAGCAGTACTTC. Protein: CASSFLTDSTYEQYF.

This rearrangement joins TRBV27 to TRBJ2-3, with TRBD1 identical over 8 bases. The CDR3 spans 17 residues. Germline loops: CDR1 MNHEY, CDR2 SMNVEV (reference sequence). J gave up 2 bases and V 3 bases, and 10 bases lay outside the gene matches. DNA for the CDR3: TGTGCCAGCAGTTTTCTGACCGGGACAGGACCCACAGATACGCAGTATTTT. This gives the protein CASSFLTGTGPTDTQYF.

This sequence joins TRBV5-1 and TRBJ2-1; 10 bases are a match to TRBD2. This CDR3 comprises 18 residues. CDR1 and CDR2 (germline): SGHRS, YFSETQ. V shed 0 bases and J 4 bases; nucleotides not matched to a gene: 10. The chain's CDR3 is CASSLGLPWTSGYNEQFF. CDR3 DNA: TGCGCCAGCAGCTTGGGACTTCCGTGGACTAGCGGTTACAATGAGCAGTTCTTC.

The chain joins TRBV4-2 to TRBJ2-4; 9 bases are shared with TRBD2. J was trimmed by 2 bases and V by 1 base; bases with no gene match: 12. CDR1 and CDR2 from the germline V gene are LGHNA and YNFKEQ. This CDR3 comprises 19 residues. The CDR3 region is CASSQAPSSTSGSKNIQYF. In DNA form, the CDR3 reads TGTGCCAGCAGCCAAGCCCCTTCCTCGACTAGCGGTTCCAAAAACATTCAGTACTTC.

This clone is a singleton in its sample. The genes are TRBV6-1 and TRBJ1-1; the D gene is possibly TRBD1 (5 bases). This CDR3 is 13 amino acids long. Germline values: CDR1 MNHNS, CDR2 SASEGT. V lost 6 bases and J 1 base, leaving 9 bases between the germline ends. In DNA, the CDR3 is TGTGCCAGCAGCCAGACAGCGAACACTGAAGCTTTCTTT. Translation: CASSQTANTEAFF.

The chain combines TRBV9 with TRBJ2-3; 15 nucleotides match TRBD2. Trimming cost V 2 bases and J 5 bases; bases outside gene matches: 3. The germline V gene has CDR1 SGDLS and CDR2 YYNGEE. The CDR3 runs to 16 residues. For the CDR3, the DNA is TGTGCCAGCAGCGTGGGACTAGCGGGAGGTGTAGATACGCAGTATTTT. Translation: CASSVGLAGGVDTQYF.

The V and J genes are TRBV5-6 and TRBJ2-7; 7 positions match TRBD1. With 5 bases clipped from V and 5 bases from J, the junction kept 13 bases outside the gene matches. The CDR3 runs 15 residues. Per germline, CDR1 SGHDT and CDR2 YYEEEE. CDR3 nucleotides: TGTGCCAGCAGGGAATACAGGGGCAAAAAAGACGAGCAGTACTTC. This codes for CASREYRGKKDEQYF.

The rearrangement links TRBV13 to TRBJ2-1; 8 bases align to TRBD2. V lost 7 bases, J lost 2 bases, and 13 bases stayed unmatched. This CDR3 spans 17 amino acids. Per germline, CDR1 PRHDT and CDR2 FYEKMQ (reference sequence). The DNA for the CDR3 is TGTGCCAGCACCGAAGAGGGGAGCGGGAGTCCCTACAATGAGCAGTTCTTC. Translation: CASTEEGSGSPYNEQFF.

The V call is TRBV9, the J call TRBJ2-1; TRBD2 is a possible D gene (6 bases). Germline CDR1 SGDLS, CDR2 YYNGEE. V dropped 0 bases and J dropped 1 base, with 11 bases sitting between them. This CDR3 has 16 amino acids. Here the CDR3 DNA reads TGTGCCAGCAGCGTAGATAGCGGTCTATCCTACAATGAGCAGTTCTTC. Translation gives CASSVDSGLSYNEQFF.

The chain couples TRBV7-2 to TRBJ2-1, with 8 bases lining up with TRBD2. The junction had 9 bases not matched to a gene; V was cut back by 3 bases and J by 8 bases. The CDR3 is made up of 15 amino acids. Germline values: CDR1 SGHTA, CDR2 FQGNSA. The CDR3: CASSFGGGYDYEQFF. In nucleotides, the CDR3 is TGTGCCAGCAGCTTCGGCGGGGGGTACGATTATGAGCAGTTCTTC.

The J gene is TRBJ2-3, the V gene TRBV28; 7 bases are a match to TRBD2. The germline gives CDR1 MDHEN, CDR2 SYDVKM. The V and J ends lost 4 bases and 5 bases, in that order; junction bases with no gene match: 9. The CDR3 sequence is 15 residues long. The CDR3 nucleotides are TGTGCCAGCAGTTGGCTCGGGGGGTCAGAAGATACGCAGTATTTT. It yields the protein CASSWLGGSEDTQYF.

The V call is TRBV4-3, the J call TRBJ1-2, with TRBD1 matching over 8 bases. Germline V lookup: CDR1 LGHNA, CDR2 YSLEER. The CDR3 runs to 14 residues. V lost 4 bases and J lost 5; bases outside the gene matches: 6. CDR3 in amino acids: CASSRQGALYGYTF. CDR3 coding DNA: TGCGCCAGCAGCCGCCAGGGGGCTCTATATGGCTACACCTTC.

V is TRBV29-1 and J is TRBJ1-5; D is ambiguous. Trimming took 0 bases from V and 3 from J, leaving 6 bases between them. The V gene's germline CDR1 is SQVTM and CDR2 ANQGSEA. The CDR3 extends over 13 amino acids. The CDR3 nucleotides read TGCAGCGTTGAAGACCGCTACAATCAGCCCCAGCATTTT. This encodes CSVEDRYNQPQHF.

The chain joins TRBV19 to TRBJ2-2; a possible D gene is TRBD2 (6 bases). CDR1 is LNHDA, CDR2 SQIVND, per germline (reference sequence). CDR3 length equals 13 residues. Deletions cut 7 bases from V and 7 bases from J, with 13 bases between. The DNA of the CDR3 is TGTGCCAGTACGGGGGTTCGGGACGGGGAGCTGTTTTTT. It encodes CASTGVRDGELFF.

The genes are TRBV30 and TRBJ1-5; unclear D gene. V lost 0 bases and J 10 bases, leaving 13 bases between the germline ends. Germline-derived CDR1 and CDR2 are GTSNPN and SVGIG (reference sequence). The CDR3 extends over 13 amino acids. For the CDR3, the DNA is TGTGCCTGGAGTGTACTAGCCTACGGTCCCCAGCATTTT. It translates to CAWSVLAYGPQHF.

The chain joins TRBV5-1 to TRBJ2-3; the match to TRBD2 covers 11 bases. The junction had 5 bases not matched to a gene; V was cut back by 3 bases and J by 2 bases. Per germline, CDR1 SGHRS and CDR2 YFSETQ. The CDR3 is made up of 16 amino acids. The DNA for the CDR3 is TGCGCCAGCAGCTCGGTGACTAGCGGGGCCACAGATACGCAGTATTTT. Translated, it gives CASSSVTSGATDTQYF. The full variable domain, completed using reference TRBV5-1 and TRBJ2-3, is KAGVTQTPRYLIKTRGQQVTLSCSPISGHRSVSWYQQTPGQGLQFLFEYFSETQRNKGNFPGRFSGRQFSNSRSEMNVSTLELGDSALYLCASSSVTSGATDTQYFGPGTRLTVL.

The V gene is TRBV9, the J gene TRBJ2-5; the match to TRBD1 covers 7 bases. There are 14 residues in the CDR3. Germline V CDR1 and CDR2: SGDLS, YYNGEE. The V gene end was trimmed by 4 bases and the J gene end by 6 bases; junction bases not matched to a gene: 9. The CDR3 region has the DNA TGTGCCAGCAGCCCCCGGGACAGTGGAAAGACCCAGTACTTC. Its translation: CASSPRDSGKTQYF. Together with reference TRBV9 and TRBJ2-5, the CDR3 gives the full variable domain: DSGVTQTPKHLITATGQRVTLRCSPRSGDLSVYWYQQSLDQGLQFLIQYYNGEERAKGNILERFSAQQFPDLHSELNLSSLELGDSALYFCASSPRDSGKTQYFGPGTRLLVL.

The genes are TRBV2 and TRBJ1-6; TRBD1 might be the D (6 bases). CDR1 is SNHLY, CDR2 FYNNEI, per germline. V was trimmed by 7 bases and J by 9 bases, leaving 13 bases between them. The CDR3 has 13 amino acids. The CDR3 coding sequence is TGTGCCAGCAAGCAGGGGTGGGGTTCACCCCTCCACTTT. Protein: CASKQGWGSPLHF.